One sample yielded the 6 T cell receptor beta chains listed below, sequenced in a study of STAT5B mutations in CD4+ large granular lymphocyte leukemia. Some clones are missing from TCRdb's copy, which holds only in-frame ones; the method was immunoSEQ multiplex PCR. The repertoire consists of about 40,000 clones, with 81% occurring once and the leading ten covering less than 4%. The sample taken for sequencing was CD4+ T cells from blood buffy coats. The receptors come from a human donor in good health.

V and J are TRBV2 and TRBJ2-3; possible D gene TRBD1, 5 bases. Germline lookup yields CDR1 SNHLY and CDR2 FYNNEI. V lost 6 bases and J 0 bases, leaving 10 bases between the germline ends. This CDR3 spans 14 amino acids. The CDR3 reads CASRRTPSTDTQYF. The CDR3 bases are TGTGCCAGCAGGCGGACACCTAGCACAGATACGCAGTATTTT.

This clone has just one count. The genes are TRBV5-1 and TRBJ1-4; TRBD1 agrees at 9 bases. This CDR3 spans 14 amino acids. V was pared by 4 bases and J by 5 bases, with 3 bases of the junction left unmatched. Germline-derived CDR1 and CDR2 are SGHRS and YFSETQ. The CDR3 region has the DNA TGCGCCAGCAGCCTGGGACAGGGAAATGAAAAACTGTTTTTT. It codes for CASSLGQGNEKLFF.

The chain recombines TRBV27 with TRBJ2-5, with D possibly being TRBD2 (6 bases). This CDR3 is built from 12 residues. The germline V gene has CDR1 MNHEY and CDR2 SMNVEV (reference sequence). Trimming cost V 0 bases and J 7 bases, with 6 bases left between them. The CDR3, as DNA: TGTGCCAGCAGTTTATCGGGGGGGACCCAGTACTTC. Amino acids: CASSLSGGTQYF.

This clone was observed once. The chain joins TRBV30 to TRBJ1-5, with TRBD1 identical over 8 bases. CDR3 length: 16 amino acids. Germline-derived CDR1 and CDR2 are GTSNPN and SVGIG (reference sequence). The junction had 9 bases not matched to a gene; V was cut back by 2 bases and J by 3 bases. The CDR3 bases are TGTGCCTGGAGTTACGACCGGACAGGGATCAATCAGCCCCAGCATTTT. Translation gives CAWSYDRTGINQPQHF.

The chain is built from TRBV19 and TRBJ1-1; D is ambiguous. Germline loops: CDR1 LNHDA, CDR2 SQIVND (reference sequence). The CDR3 totals 14 residues. Trimming removed 7 bases at V and 1 base at J, with 13 bases between. This CDR3 is CASIKRQPNTEAFF. CDR3 nucleotide sequence: TGTGCCAGTATAAAGCGGCAACCGAACACTGAAGCTTTCTTT. The full variable domain, rest sourced from reference TRBV19 and TRBJ1-1, is DGGITQSPKYLFRKEGQNVTLSCEQNLNHDAMYWYRQDPGQGLRLIYYSQIVNDFQKGDIAEGYSVSREKKESFPLTVTSAQKNPTAFYLCASIKRQPNTEAFFGQGTRLTVV.

The chain recombines TRBV7-8 with TRBJ2-6; 9 nucleotides agree with TRBD1. V shed 8 bases and J 8 bases; nucleotides not matched to a gene: 4. The CDR3 is 13 amino acids. Germline-derived CDR1 and CDR2 are SGHVS and FQNEAQ. CDR3: CASGGTGSNVLTF. The DNA for the CDR3 is TGTGCCAGCGGGGGGACAGGGTCCAACGTCCTGACTTTC.